These 11 T cell receptor beta chains were sequenced from one sample in a study of cytomegalovirus exposure and HLA in healthy donors. Primers included in the PCR were 60 Vbeta and 13 Jbeta primers. Sequencing was performed with immunoSEQ multiplex PCR; in TCRdb, only in-frame clones are kept and a portion is missing. The sample spans over 200,000 clones; the ten largest clones claim around 0.95%. Sequencing was carried out using PBMCs. These receptors all stem from a woman younger than 45 in good health and CMV-seropositive.

The gene calls are TRBV18 and TRBJ1-1, with no clear D. Germline lookup yields CDR1 KGHSH and CDR2 LQKENI. This CDR3 has 12 residues. V lost 4 bases to trimming and J lost 4 bases, with 7 bases between them. The CDR3: CASSLGSTEAFF. As DNA, the CDR3 is TGTGCCAGCTCACTAGGGAGCACTGAAGCTTTCTTT.

This chain connects TRBV6-5 to TRBJ1-6; tentatively, D is TRBD1 (5 bases). Deletions cut 4 bases from V and 7 bases from J, with 14 bases between. CDR3 length equals 15 residues. The germline CDR1 and CDR2 sequences are MNHEY and SVGAGI. In DNA form, the CDR3 reads TGTGCCAGCAGTTCGAAGATGGGGCGGAATTCACCCCTCCACTTT. Amino acids: CASSSKMGRNSPLHF.

The chain is built from TRBV19 and TRBJ2-6; D possibly corresponds to TRBD2 (5 bases). The CDR3 has 15 amino acids. Trimming removed 5 bases from V and 2 bases from J, with 10 bases in between. Germline lookup yields CDR1 LNHDA and CDR2 SQIVND (reference sequence). For the CDR3, the DNA is TGTGCCAGTAGTTCCGAGGGAGCTGGGGCCAACGTCCTGACTTTC. It translates to CASSSEGAGANVLTF.

The chain couples TRBV27 to TRBJ1-4; the match to TRBD1 covers 7 bases. Germline trimming cut 5 bases from V and 5 bases from J; bases unmatched to any gene: 8. Germline CDR1 is MNHEY and CDR2 is SMNVEV (reference sequence). This CDR3 has 15 residues. The DNA for the CDR3 is TGTGCCAGCAGTCGTATAGGACAGGAAAATGAAAAACTGTTTTTT. Translated: CASSRIGQENEKLFF.

The chain is built from TRBV7-2 and TRBJ2-1; TRBD2 matches 8 bases. CDR1 and CDR2 (germline): SGHTA, FQGNSA. CDR3 length: 15 amino acids. V gave up 3 bases and J gave up 8 bases; unmatched junction bases: 9. As DNA, the CDR3 is TGTGCCAGCAGCTTTCGCAGCGGGAGTTTCGATGAGCAGTTCTTC. Translated: CASSFRSGSFDEQFF.

The rearrangement uses TRBV4-1 and TRBJ1-2; D perhaps matches TRBD1 (5 bases). The CDR3 covers 16 residues. Trimming shortened V by 1 base and J by 1 base, and 13 bases separated the two germline ends. CDR1 and CDR2 (germline): MGHRA, YSYEKL. DNA for the CDR3: TGCGCCAGCAGCCAAGTGGGGGGGGTAGATAACTATGGCTACACCTTC. It is translated as CASSQVGGVDNYGYTF.

The V call is TRBV30, the J call TRBJ2-1, with 15 bases identical to TRBD2. The V gene's germline CDR1 is GTSNPN and CDR2 SVGIG (reference sequence). The CDR3 totals 14 residues. The trim removed 3 bases at V and 7 bases at J, leaving 1 base unmatched. The CDR3 is CAWSGTSGRNEQFF. The CDR3 bases are TGTGCCTGGAGCGGGACTAGCGGGAGGAATGAGCAGTTCTTC.

J is TRBJ2-3 and V is TRBV5-1, with D perhaps TRBD2 (6 bases). V was pared by 6 bases and J by 0 bases, with 14 bases between. Germline CDR1 SGHRS, CDR2 YFSETQ. This CDR3 contains 15 residues. In DNA form, the CDR3 reads TGCGCCAGCACCCTCGGGGGAGCTAGCACAGATACGCAGTATTTT. Translating it yields CASTLGGASTDTQYF.

The J gene is TRBJ2-2, the V gene TRBV19; D is perhaps TRBD2 (6 bases). Germline V gives CDR1 LNHDA, CDR2 SQIVND (reference sequence). The V and J ends lost 5 bases and 5 bases respectively, with 12 bases between them. The CDR3 runs to 14 residues. Here the CDR3 DNA reads TGTGCCAGTAGTGGAGGGAAGGGAACCGGGGAGCTGTTTTTT. Translating gives CASSGGKGTGELFF.

The V gene is TRBV7-2, the J gene TRBJ2-7, with TRBD2 identical over 11 bases. Germline loops: CDR1 SGHTA, CDR2 FQGNSA. Trimming cost V 1 base and J 5 bases; bases outside gene matches: 7. The CDR3 extends over 16 amino acids. Written as DNA, the CDR3 is TGTGCCAGCAGCTTAGATAGCGGGAGGGCCAGGGACGAGCAGTACTTC. This encodes CASSLDSGRARDEQYF.

The V gene is TRBV6-1, the J gene TRBJ2-1, with D possibly being TRBD1 (6 bases). Per germline, CDR1 MNHNS and CDR2 SASEGT. CDR3 length: 16 residues. Trimming cost V 2 bases and J 6 bases, with 17 bases left between them. CDR3 DNA sequence: TGTGCCAGCAGTGAACAGGGGCGCGGAGGAATCAATGAGCAGTTCTTC. It specifies CASSEQGRGGINEQFF.